The sequence of this T cell receptor (beta chain) was determined in a study of shared clonotypes between healthy human individuals. Sequencing was performed with immunoSEQ multiplex PCR; in TCRdb, only in-frame clones are kept and a portion is missing. Altogether more than 2,000,000 clones are present, around 90% being singletons, with the ten largest covering over 0.12%. CD4+ cells yielded CD45RA+ naive and CD45RA-negative memory subsets. The V end lost 6 bases, the J end lost 14 bases, and 18 bases lay between the germline ends. The CDR3 extends over 12 amino acids. In germline, CDR1 is SEHNR, CDR2 FQNEAQ (reference sequence).

V is TRBV7-9 and J is TRBJ2-3; D is unresolved. The sequence was collected from a young man in good health. The sample comprised naive CD4+ T cells sorted from blood. Subset defined: CD45RA+ positively selected. The CDR3 DNA is TGTGCCAGCAGGACGCAAGGGCCGCCACTGTATTTT. Encoded protein: CASRTQGPPLYF.